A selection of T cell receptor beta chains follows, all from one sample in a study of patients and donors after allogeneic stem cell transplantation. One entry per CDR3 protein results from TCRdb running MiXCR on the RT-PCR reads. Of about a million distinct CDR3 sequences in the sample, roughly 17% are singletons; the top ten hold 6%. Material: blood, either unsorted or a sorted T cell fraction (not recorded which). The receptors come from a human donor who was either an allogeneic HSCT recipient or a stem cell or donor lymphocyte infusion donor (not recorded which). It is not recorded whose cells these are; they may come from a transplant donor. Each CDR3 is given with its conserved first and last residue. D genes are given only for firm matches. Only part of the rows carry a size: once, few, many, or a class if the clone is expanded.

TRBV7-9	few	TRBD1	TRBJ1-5	CASSDGQGRSTSQPQHF	TGTGCCAGCAGCGACGGACAGGGAAGGTCTACGAGTCAGCCCCAGCATTTT
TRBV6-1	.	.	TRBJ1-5	CASKQGVNQPQHF	TGTGCCAGCAAACAGGGCGTTAATCAGCCCCAGCATTTT
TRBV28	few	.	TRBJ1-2	CASSGGRGRESYTF	TGTGCCAGCAGTGGAGGACGGGGTCGGGAGAGCTACACCTTC
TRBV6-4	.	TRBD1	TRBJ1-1	CASRQGADAFF	TGTGCCAGCAGGCAGGGGGCTGACGCTTTCTTT
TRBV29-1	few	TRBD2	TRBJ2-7	CSVVVPSGSYEQYF	TGCAGCGTTGTAGTGCCTAGCGGGTCCTACGAGCAGTACTTC
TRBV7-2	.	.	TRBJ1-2	CASSRPAERGYTF	TGTGCCAGCAGCCGACCAGCGGAGCGTGGCTACACCTTC
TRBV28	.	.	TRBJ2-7	CASSLWTASYEQYF	TGTGCCAGCAGTTTATGGACGGCCTCCTACGAGCAGTACTTC
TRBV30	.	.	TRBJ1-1	CAWSQGVEAFF	TGTGCCTGGAGCCAGGGAGTGGAAGCTTTCTTT
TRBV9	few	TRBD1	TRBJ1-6	CASSVDDRARWSPLHF	TGTGCCAGCAGCGTAGATGACAGGGCTAGATGGTCACCCCTCCACTTT
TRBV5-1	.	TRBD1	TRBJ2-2	CASRQGASLNTGELFF	TGCGCCAGCAGACAGGGGGCGTCCTTGAACACCGGGGAGCTGTTTTTT
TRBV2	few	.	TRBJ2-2	CASSELASHTGELFF	TGTGCCAGCAGTGAACTAGCCAGCCACACCGGGGAGCTGTTTTTT
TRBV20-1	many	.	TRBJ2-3	CSAIRPAGVTDTQYF	TGCAGTGCGATAAGGCCGGCCGGAGTCACAGATACGCAGTATTTT
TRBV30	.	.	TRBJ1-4	CAWSVLKHEKLFF	TGTGCCTGGAGTGTACTTAAGCATGAAAAACTGTTTTTT
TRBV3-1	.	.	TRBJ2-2	CASSPRDLNTGELFF	TGTGCCAGCAGCCCCCGGGACTTGAACACCGGGGAGCTGTTTTTT